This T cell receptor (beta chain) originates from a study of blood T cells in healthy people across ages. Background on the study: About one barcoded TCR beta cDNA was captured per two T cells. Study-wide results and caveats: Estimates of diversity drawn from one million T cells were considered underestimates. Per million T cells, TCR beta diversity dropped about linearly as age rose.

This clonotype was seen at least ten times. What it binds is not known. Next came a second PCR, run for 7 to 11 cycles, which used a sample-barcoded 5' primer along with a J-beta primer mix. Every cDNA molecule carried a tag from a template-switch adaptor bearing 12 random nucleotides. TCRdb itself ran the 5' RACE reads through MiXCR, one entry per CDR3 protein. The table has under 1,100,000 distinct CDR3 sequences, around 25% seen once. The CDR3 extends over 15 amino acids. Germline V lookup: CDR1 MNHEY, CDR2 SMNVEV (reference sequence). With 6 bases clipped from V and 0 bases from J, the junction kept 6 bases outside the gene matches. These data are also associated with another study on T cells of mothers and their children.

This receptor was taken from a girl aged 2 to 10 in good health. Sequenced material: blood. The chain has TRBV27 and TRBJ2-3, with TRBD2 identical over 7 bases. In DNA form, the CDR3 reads TGTGCCAGCAGCCCCCTAGCGGCAAGCACAGATACGCAGTATTTT. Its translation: CASSPLAASTDTQYF.